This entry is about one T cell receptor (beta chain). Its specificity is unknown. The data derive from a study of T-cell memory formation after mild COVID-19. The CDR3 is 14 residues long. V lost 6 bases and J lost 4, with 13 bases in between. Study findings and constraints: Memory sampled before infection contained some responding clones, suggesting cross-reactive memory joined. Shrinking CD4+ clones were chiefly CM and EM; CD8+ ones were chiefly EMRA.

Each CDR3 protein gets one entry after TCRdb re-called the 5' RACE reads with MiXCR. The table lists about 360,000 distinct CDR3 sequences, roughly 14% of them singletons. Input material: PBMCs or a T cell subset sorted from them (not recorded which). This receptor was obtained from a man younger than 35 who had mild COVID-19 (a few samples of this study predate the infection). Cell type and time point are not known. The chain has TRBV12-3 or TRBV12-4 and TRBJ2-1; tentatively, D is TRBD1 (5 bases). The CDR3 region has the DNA TGTGCCAGCAGCGGGCAGGGATCATACAATGAGCAGTTCTTC. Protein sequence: CASSGQGSYNEQFF.